This note documents a single T cell receptor (beta chain) sequence. This receptor's antigen is unknown. Base-call qualities are not available, and no considerably larger clone is one nucleotide away. This entry comes from a study of blood T cell repertoires in COVID-19 (dated by TCRdb to about 2020). With regard to the full study: Collaborator samples came from the United States, Italy and Spain and covered acute and convalescent phases of COVID-19. The material from the prospective study consisted of cDNA or gDNA derived from T cells, B-cell-depleted T cells, or PBMCs. Subjects who had been exposed to COVID-19, were actively infected with it, or had recovered from it provided the deeply sampled blood TCRbeta repertoires that made up the dataset. The repertoires were made available in a free public database intended to serve as a resource for research on the immune response to SARS-CoV-2. The samples were drawn from the first 160 participants of the ongoing ImmuneRACE study and from 1,254 subjects provided by 6 global collaborators. Nearly every sample came with metadata listing a de-identified subject ID, COVID-19 status, age in years and sex. HLA class I and class II types, where available, came from metadata supplied by the sample provider rather than from assay-based typing. Broad study findings and their caveats: Clinical and demographic metadata were provided uncurated, with the amount varying by source and participant.

The collaborating institutions used their own protocols to collect whole blood in K2EDTA tubes. For TCRbeta analysis, collaborators shipped samples as frozen whole blood, isolated PBMCs, or DNA extracted from either of those sample types. V loses 3 bases at its end and J loses 6 bases; junction bases beyond the gene matches: 7. The germline V gene specifies SGHDT as CDR1 and YYEEEE as CDR2. Including the terminal cysteine and phenylalanine, the CDR3 comprises 15 residues. Just the 45-base CDR3 DNA is kept, in frame starting at base 1. TCRbeta CDR3 regions were amplified from genomic DNA by means of the immunoSEQ Assay, a bias-controlled multiplex PCR. As for the original processing: The number of nucleated cells in each sample was estimated from the amplification of reference gene primers within the assay. To quantify the absolute abundance of each unique TCRbeta CDR3 rearrangement, sequence reads were collapsed and filtered. Productive Simpson clonality was computed per sample as the square root of Simpson's diversity index over productive rearrangements. This immuneACCESS table, as held by TCRdb, lists in-frame sequences with V and J called but not all clones. Of the missing ones, under half trace to an unresolved V gene in checked studies; the others have no known cause. V, J and clone size derive from that table, while D and trimming were established from the DNA sequence. The sample profile shows some 350,000 clones; 90% of them were found once. The leading ten clones occupy roughly 6.8% of the sample.

The sequence was collected from a man aged 18 to 30 with active or convalescent COVID-19. Here the chain combines TRBV5-6 and TRBJ1-5, with TRBD1 identical over 9 junction bases. The sequencing input was peripheral blood. In nucleotides, the sequence is TGTGCCAGCAGCTCAAGGGACAGGGACCGTCAGCCCCAGCATTTT. Its translation reads: CASSSRDRDRQPQHF.